The 22 T cell receptor beta chains below all came from one sample that was sequenced in a study of prognosis after radiotherapy for stage I lung cancer. Two-round multiplex PCR on genomic DNA was the method by which TCR beta CDR3 was amplified. First-round PCR employed TRBV- and TRBJ-specific primers for each gene. TCRdb re-derived calls from the multiplex PCR reads in MiXCR, one entry per CDR3 protein. This sample has approximately 41,000 distinct CDR3 sequences, with roughly 25% found just once. Sample: PBMCs, taken before or after stereotactic body radiation therapy (not recorded which). These TCRs come from a donor aged 50 or older with non-small cell lung cancer.

The table lists this clonotype with many counts. The chain uses TRBV2 and TRBJ1-3; D might be TRBD1 (6 bases). Germline lookup yields CDR1 SNHLY and CDR2 FYNNEI. The CDR3 spans 12 residues. V was cut by 8 bases and J by 4 bases, with 9 bases left in between. The CDR3 region is CASSGQGNTIYF. Here the CDR3 DNA reads TGTGCCAGCTCTGGACAGGGAAACACCATATATTTT.

As concerns this clonotype: The junction departs from germline at one end; a sequencing error may be responsible. The gene calls are TRBV24-1 and TRBJ2-1, with 11 bases aligning to TRBD2. Germline CDR1 reads KGHDR; CDR2 reads SFDVKD. This CDR3 spans 19 amino acids. The CDR3 sequence is CATSDHPTGLAGDHNGQFF. CDR3 nucleotide sequence: TGTGCAACCAGTGACCACCCCACTGGACTAGCGGGTGACCACAATGGGCAGTTCTTC.

This clonotype has more than one count but fewer than ten. A much larger clone is a single base away; this may be a read error. Since no conserved phenylalanine or tryptophan closes the CDR3, a read error is the likely cause. The chain has TRBV2 and TRBJ2-5; D gene unclear. The CDR3 is 11 residues long. V lost 1 base and J lost 8, with 5 bases in between. From germline, CDR1 is SNHLY and CDR2 FYNNEI. The CDR3 sequence: CASSEVATQYL. As DNA, the CDR3 is TGTGCCAGCAGTGAAGTCGCTACCCAGTACCTC.

The table lists this clonotype with many counts. The chain combines TRBV20-1 with TRBJ2-7, with D perhaps matching TRBD1 (5 bases). This CDR3 region has 13 residues. Trimming took 0 bases from V and 5 from J, leaving 11 bases between them. The germline gives CDR1 DFQATT, CDR2 SNEGSKA (reference sequence). CDR3 region: CSAREQGTNEQYF. The CDR3 bases are TGCAGTGCTAGAGAGCAGGGAACCAACGAGCAGTACTTC.

This clonotype was counted many times. This chain uses TRBV19 with TRBJ1-1, with 7 nucleotides matching TRBD1. Germline V lookup: CDR1 LNHDA, CDR2 SQIVND (reference sequence). The CDR3 is 13 amino acids. V trimming: 8 bases; J trimming: 5 bases; junction bases outside the gene matches: 8. The CDR3 nucleotides read TGTGCCAGTCATACAGGGGTGGGGACTGAAGCTTTCTTT. Its translation: CASHTGVGTEAFF.

Only a few counts were recorded for this clonotype. CDR3 DNA sequence: TGTGCCAGCAGCCTCGGGACAGGGAGAAACACCATATATTTT. Protein: CASSLGTGRNTIYF. The chain is built from TRBV4-2 and TRBJ1-3, with TRBD1 matching over 9 bases. The V gene's germline CDR1 is LGHNA and CDR2 YNFKEQ. The CDR3 is 14 residues long. V shed 4 bases and J 5 bases; nucleotides not matched to a gene: 3.

This clonotype has only a few counts. One base away lies a much larger clone, so this may be a sequencing read error. J is TRBJ2-5 and V is TRBV30; 8 bases align to TRBD1. CDR3 length: 16 amino acids. V lost 8 bases, J lost 2 bases, and 16 bases stayed unmatched. Germline assignment: CDR1 GTSNPN and CDR2 SVGIG (reference sequence). CDR3 amino acids: CAASNLGGQAQETQYF. DNA for the CDR3: TGTGCCGCCTCTAACCTCGGGGGACAGGCACAAGAGACCCAGTACTTC.

Many counts were recorded for this clonotype. J is TRBJ1-2 and V is TRBV5-4; a possible D gene is TRBD1 (6 bases). Germline loops: CDR1 SGHNT, CDR2 YYREEE (reference sequence). The ends were cut back, 0 bases at V and 6 bases at J, with 18 bases in the middle. The CDR3 has 16 amino acids. The CDR3, as DNA: TGTGCCAGCAGCTTGGATAGGGGACAAGAGGCACATGGCTACACCTTC. It yields the protein CASSLDRGQEAHGYTF.

This clonotype was found many times. The chain has TRBV11-2 and TRBJ1-3; D unresolved. This CDR3 region has 15 residues. V shed 5 bases and J shed 0 bases, with 11 bases lying between them. CDR1 is SGHAT, CDR2 FQNNGV, per germline. CDR3 residues: CASSLRVDSGNTIYF. The CDR3 DNA sequence: TGTGCCAGCAGCCTTAGGGTTGACTCTGGAAACACCATATATTTT.

This clonotype was seen many times. The genes are TRBV9 and TRBJ2-1; D gene unclear. The V gene lost 3 bases and the J gene lost 4 bases, with 8 bases spanning the gap. The CDR3 contains 13 residues. The germline gives CDR1 SGDLS, CDR2 YYNGEE. The CDR3 protein is CASSADLYNEQFF. CDR3 DNA sequence: TGTGCCAGCAGCGCGGATCTTTACAATGAGCAGTTCTTC.

This clonotype was counted ten times or more. V gene TRBV13 combines with J gene TRBJ1-2; D not resolved. V lost 0 bases and J lost 8, with 16 bases in between. The germline V gene encodes CDR1 PRHDT and CDR2 FYEKMQ (reference sequence). This CDR3 is 15 amino acids long. CDR3 loop: CASSLGAGSFGGYTF. The CDR3 DNA is TGTGCCAGCAGCTTAGGAGCAGGAAGCTTTGGAGGCTACACCTTC.

This clonotype was recorded many times. The J gene is TRBJ2-1, the V gene TRBV11-3; 7 bases are a match to TRBD1. The V gene's germline CDR1 is SGHNT and CDR2 YENEEA. Trimming cost V 5 bases and J 4 bases; bases outside gene matches: 8. The CDR3 consists of 15 residues. The CDR3 DNA reads TGTGCCAGCAGCCGTAGACAGGGTCCTTACAATGAGCAGTTCTTC. Protein product: CASSRRQGPYNEQFF.

In its sample, this clonotype is medium-sized (0.01 to 0.1%). The V and J genes are TRBV6-4 and TRBJ2-1, with a weak D call TRBD2 (6 bases). The V gene's germline CDR1 is MRHNA and CDR2 SNTAGT. Between the trimmed V and J ends, which lost 0 bases and 7 bases, there was a span of 13 bases. The CDR3 runs to 15 residues. The CDR3 nucleotides read TGTGCCAGCAGTGACTCGGCGGGGTCCGCGAATGAGCAGTTCTTC. Its protein product is CASSDSAGSANEQFF.

In its sample, this clonotype was seen many times. The V and J genes are TRBV19 and TRBJ2-1; D gene ambiguous. The CDR3 is 13 amino acids. Trimming removed 8 bases at V and 4 bases at J, with 12 bases between. CDR1 is LNHDA and CDR2 is SQIVND in the germline V gene (reference sequence). CDR3 DNA sequence: TGTGCCAGTGCACCAGACCCTTACAATGAGCAGTTCTTC. It yields the protein CASAPDPYNEQFF.

This clonotype was detected many times. The CDR3, as DNA: TGTGCCAGCAGCCCCTGGGGCCATCAGCCCCAGCATTTT. This codes for CASSPWGHQPQHF. The chain links TRBV7-6 to TRBJ1-5; D perhaps matches TRBD1 (5 bases). This CDR3 spans 13 amino acids. V shed 5 bases and J shed 5 bases, with 10 bases lying between them. Looked up from germline, CDR1 is SGHVS and CDR2 is FNYEAQ.

This clonotype was seen at least ten times. The CDR3: CASSIDPGRDEQFF. The DNA for the CDR3 is TGTGCCAGTAGTATAGATCCGGGAAGGGATGAGCAGTTCTTC. This chain uses TRBV19 with TRBJ2-1, with D perhaps TRBD2 (5 bases). Per the germline V gene, CDR1 is LNHDA and CDR2 is SQIVND (reference sequence). The V and J ends lost 0 bases and 8 bases respectively, with 11 bases between them. The CDR3 extends over 14 amino acids.

This clonotype was observed at least ten times. The chain has TRBV10-3 and TRBJ2-7, with D maybe TRBD2 (6 bases). The ends were cut back, 10 bases at V and 3 bases at J, with 10 bases in the middle. Germline-derived CDR1 and CDR2 are ENHRY and SYGVKD. The CDR3 consists of 11 residues. CDR3 residues: CATRLVYEQYF. For the CDR3, the DNA is TGTGCCACCCGACTAGTCTACGAGCAGTACTTC.

This clonotype was picked up many times. J is TRBJ1-5 and V is TRBV28; D gene uncertain. This CDR3 has 13 amino acids. The V end was cut by 5 bases, the J end by 4 bases, with 9 bases between. Germline lookup yields CDR1 MDHEN and CDR2 SYDVKM. The DNA for the CDR3 is TGTGCCAGCAGTACCCCAGGTAATCAGCCCCAGCATTTT. Translated: CASSTPGNQPQHF.

This clonotype was seen only once. This rearrangement joins TRBV19 to TRBJ1-5; perhaps TRBD1 as D (6 bases). From germline, CDR1 is LNHDA and CDR2 SQIVND (reference sequence). The V end was cut by 8 bases, the J end by 2 bases, with 13 bases between. The CDR3 runs 14 residues. CDR3 DNA: TGTGCCAGTTCACAGGGAATCGGCAATCAGCCCCAGCATTTT. The encoded protein is CASSQGIGNQPQHF.

Notes on this clonotype: A far larger clone is one base from this, pointing to a likely read error. The chain recombines TRBV6-2 or TRBV6-3 with TRBJ1-2; D ambiguous. This CDR3 region has 13 residues. Germline CDR1 MNHEY, CDR2 SVGEGT. Deletions cut 7 bases from V and 5 bases from J, with 14 bases between. Here the CDR3 reads CASISRRAYGYTF. The CDR3 bases are TGTGCCAGCATTTCCCGGAGGGCTTATGGCTACACCTTC.

This clonotype occurred many times. CDR3 amino acids: CASSDGSRQGYTF. CDR3 DNA sequence: TGTGCCAGCAGTGACGGGTCGAGACAAGGCTACACCTTC. This chain joins TRBV6-1 and TRBJ1-2; D not resolved. This CDR3 region has 13 residues. Trimming shortened V by 3 bases and J by 8 bases, and 13 bases separated the two germline ends. Germline V gene lookup returns CDR1 MNHNS and CDR2 SASEGT.

Ten or more counts support this clonotype. The chain is built from TRBV15 and TRBJ2-1; TRBD2 matches at 8 bases. Germline V CDR1 and CDR2: LNHNV, YYDKDF (reference sequence). CDR3 length: 15 amino acids. Losses at the gene ends were 8 bases for V and 3 bases for J; bases not matched to a gene: 9. CDR3 in amino acids: CATPQLAEGYNEQFF. The DNA for the CDR3 is TGTGCCACCCCCCAACTAGCGGAGGGCTACAATGAGCAGTTCTTC.